One sample yielded the 11 T cell receptor beta chains listed below, sequenced in a study of cytomegalovirus exposure and HLA in healthy donors (dated by TCRdb to 2017 to 2019). The method was the immunoSEQ multiplex PCR assay. For the multiplex PCR, a mixture combining 60 forward primers for TCR Vbeta segments and 13 reverse primers for TCR Jbeta segments was used. The table comes from immuneACCESS by way of TCRdb, which keeps in-frame sequences with V and J called. Part of the clones is missing from these tables; in studies checked, under half for an unresolved V gene and the rest for unknown reasons. The table for this sample lists about 140,000 clones; roughly four fifths of them were counted only once. The ten largest clonotypes hold more than 6.5% of the sample. The sample comprised PBMCs. The receptors here all came from a man aged 25-45 years in good health and CMV-seronegative.

This chain joins TRBV4-2 and TRBJ2-7; 13 bases agree with TRBD2. CDR3 length: 16 residues. Germline values: CDR1 LGHNA, CDR2 YNFKEQ. The V segment lost 0 bases and the J segment 6 bases; nucleotides outside the gene matches: 5. The CDR3 nucleotides are TGTGCCAGCAGCCAAGAACTAGCGGGGGGGTCCGGCGAGCAGTACTTC. Translating gives CASSQELAGGSGEQYF.

This clone was counted a few times. The chain uses TRBV7-9 and TRBJ1-3, with 8 nucleotides matching TRBD1. Germline V CDR1 and CDR2: SEHNR, FQNEAQ (reference sequence). This CDR3 has 15 residues. Unmatched junction bases numbered 5, after V lost 7 bases and J lost 0 bases. CDR3 sequence: CASKRTGSSGNTIYF. DNA for the CDR3: TGTGCCAGCAAGAGGACAGGGAGCTCTGGAAACACCATATATTTT.

The V and J genes are TRBV5-4 and TRBJ1-4; TRBD1 might be the D (6 bases). Germline loops: CDR1 SGHNT, CDR2 YYREEE (reference sequence). The CDR3 is made up of 16 amino acids. The V end was cut by 4 bases, the J end by 7 bases, with 20 bases between. The CDR3 DNA reads TGTGCCAGCAGCACGCGACAGGCCATAGACAGTGAAAAACTGTTTTTT. As protein: CASSTRQAIDSEKLFF.

The chain uses TRBV6-5 and TRBJ2-7; TRBD1 matches at 7 bases. V lost 2 bases to trimming and J lost 2 bases; unmatched junction nucleotides: 9. The CDR3 has 16 residues. Germline CDR1 and CDR2: MNHEY and SVGAGI. CDR3: CASSYGILTGAYEQYF. DNA of the CDR3: TGTGCCAGCAGTTACGGAATTCTAACAGGGGCCTACGAGCAGTACTTC.

This chain uses TRBV6-6 with TRBJ2-3, with 11 bases fitting TRBD2. The CDR3 runs to 16 residues. Trimming cost V 6 bases and J 3 bases; bases outside gene matches: 8. Germline assignment: CDR1 MNHNY and CDR2 SVGAGI (reference sequence). The CDR3, as DNA: TGTGCCAGCAGCCTTAGCGGGAGGGAGGGTACAGATACGCAGTATTTT. Translation: CASSLSGREGTDTQYF.

V gene TRBV5-1 combines with J gene TRBJ2-2, with D unclear. The V end lost 2 bases, the J end lost 4 bases, and 3 bases lay between the germline ends. CDR1 and CDR2 (germline): SGHRS, YFSETQ. CDR3 length equals 12 residues. CDR3 sequence reads: CASSFSTGELFF. The CDR3 DNA follows: TGCGCCAGCAGCTTTAGCACCGGGGAGCTGTTTTTT.

This clone was counted between two and nine times. The chain uses TRBV20-1 and TRBJ2-1; D call uncertain. V was shortened by 5 bases and J by 8 bases, with 10 bases between the two germline ends. CDR3 length: 11 residues. The germline V gene has CDR1 DFQATT and CDR2 SNEGSKA (reference sequence). The CDR3 is CSAATNDEQFF. The CDR3 bases are TGCAGTGCTGCGACAAACGATGAGCAGTTCTTC.

This clone was picked up a small number of times. V and J are TRBV5-4 and TRBJ2-5; 14 nucleotides line up with TRBD2. This CDR3 contains 15 residues. V lost 5 bases, J lost 5 bases, and 5 bases stayed unmatched. Germline V lookup: CDR1 SGHNT, CDR2 YYREEE (reference sequence). The DNA of the CDR3 is TGTGCCAGCAGTTGGGGACTAGCGGGAGCGGAGACCCAGTACTTC. This sequence encodes CASSWGLAGAETQYF. Looking up the rest from reference TRBV5-4 and TRBJ2-5 gives the full variable domain: ETGVTQSPTHLIKTRGQQVTLRCSSQSGHNTVSWYQQALGQGPQFIFQYYREEENGRGNFPPRFSGLQFPNYSSELNVNALELDDSALYLCASSWGLAGAETQYFGPGTRLLVL.

V gene TRBV28 combines with J gene TRBJ2-1; possible D gene TRBD2, 5 bases. CDR1 is MDHEN, CDR2 SYDVKM, per germline. This CDR3 region has 18 residues. Deletions cut 2 bases from V and 0 bases from J, with 17 bases between. The CDR3 DNA is TGTGCCAGCAGTTTACCCTCTGGGAGCTCTTACTCCTACAATGAGCAGTTCTTC. Translated: CASSLPSGSSYSYNEQFF.

The chain employs TRBV19 and TRBJ2-3; D is undetermined. The CDR3 spans 14 residues. With 2 bases removed from V and 2 bases from J, the gap between germline ends came to 8 bases. Per germline, CDR1 LNHDA and CDR2 SQIVND (reference sequence). This CDR3 is CASSIQAFTDTQYF. CDR3 DNA: TGTGCCAGTAGTATACAGGCTTTCACAGATACGCAGTATTTT.

This chain uses TRBV5-6 with TRBJ2-5, with D maybe TRBD2 (5 bases). This CDR3 spans 16 amino acids. CDR1 SGHDT and CDR2 YYEEEE come from the germline V gene. V dropped 1 base and J dropped 0 bases, with 13 bases sitting between them. CDR3 bases: TGTGCCAGCAGCTTGTTGCGAGCGGTATACCAAGAGACCCAGTACTTC. Translating gives CASSLLRAVYQETQYF. Variable domain in full (rest from reference TRBV5-6 and TRBJ2-5): DAGVTQSPTHLIKTRGQQVTLRCSPKSGHDTVSWYQQALGQGPQFIFQYYEEEERQRGNFPDRFSGHQFPNYSSELNVNALLLGDSALYLCASSLLRAVYQETQYFGPGTRLLVL.